This TCR beta chain appears in the sequencing data of a study of breast tumors, draining lymph nodes, adjacent tissues. TCRdb processed the multiplex PCR reads anew with MiXCR; each CDR3 protein has one entry. Seen here are under 30,000 distinct CDR3 sequences, roughly a quarter observed once, and the top ten hold roughly 12%. This clonotype was recorded at least ten times. Its antigen is as yet unknown. Findings and caveats of the study: Most tumor T cells seemingly derive from lymph node, then expand in tumor.

Germline values: CDR1 SGHTA, CDR2 FQGNSA. With 1 base removed from V and 6 bases from J, the gap between germline ends came to 13 bases. CDR3 length: 16 residues. The sequenced sample was breast tumor tissue. J is TRBJ1-6 and V is TRBV7-2, with no clear D. This receptor was obtained from a female donor with breast cancer. Some clones in this sample may be carry-over from other donors' samples. CDR3 in amino acids: CASSLGAPGPNSPLHF. The CDR3 DNA sequence: TGTGCCAGCAGCTTAGGGGCGCCGGGCCCTAATTCACCCCTCCACTTT.